The 20 T cell receptor beta chains below were found in one sample sequenced in a study of T-cell reconstitution after alpha-beta-depleted transplantation in children. Preparation of the TCRbeta library was carried out with unique molecular identifiers. TCRdb redid the calling of the PCR reads with MiXCR, one entry per CDR3 protein. The sample contains more than 550,000 distinct CDR3 sequences, 8% to 11% of which appear only once. The material sequenced was PBMCs from the stem cell graft donor, taken from the stem cell graft. The source of these receptors is a human donor who donated a stem cell graft to a child with acute myeloid leukemia.

This clonotype appeared a few times. CDR3 protein: CSVNTGQETQYF. The CDR3 nucleotides read TGCAGCGTGAATACAGGGCAAGAGACCCAGTACTTC. The chain uses TRBV29-1 and TRBJ2-5; possible D gene TRBD1, 6 bases. The germline gives CDR1 SQVTM, CDR2 ANQGSEA. The CDR3 loop spans 12 amino acids. Deletions cut 6 bases from V and 2 bases from J, with 10 bases between. The full variable domain, its missing parts supplied by reference TRBV29-1 and TRBJ2-5, is SAVISQKPSRDICQRGTSLTIQCQVDSQVTMMFWYRQQPGQSLTLIATANQGSEATYESGFVIDKFPISRPNLTFSTLTVSNMSPEDSSIYLCSVNTGQETQYFGPGTRLLVL.

This clonotype was observed many times. The CDR3 is CASSVVGHTDTQYF. CDR3 coding DNA: TGTGCCAGCAGCGTAGTCGGCCACACAGATACGCAGTATTTT. V is TRBV9 and J is TRBJ2-3; D not resolved. Germline CDR1 reads SGDLS; CDR2 reads YYNGEE. The CDR3 totals 14 residues. Trimming pared 0 bases from V and 2 bases from J, leaving 7 bases between.

This chain links TRBV18 with TRBJ2-7; 7 positions match TRBD1. CDR3 length equals 15 residues. After removal of 3 bases from V and 6 bases from J, the junction contained 11 bases not matched to a gene. Germline lookup yields CDR1 KGHSH and CDR2 LQKENI. CDR3 nucleotides: TGTGCCAGCTCACCGCCTAGGACAGGTTATTCCGAGCAGTACTTC. Amino acids: CASSPPRTGYSEQYF.

This clonotype was seen only a few times. V usage is TRBV11-1 and J usage is TRBJ2-2; tentative D call: TRBD1 (7 bases). The V gene lost 1 base and the J gene lost 4 bases, with 13 bases spanning the gap. This CDR3 comprises 16 residues. The V gene's germline CDR1 is SGHAT and CDR2 FQDESV (reference sequence). The CDR3 protein is CASSLGRQGGTGELFF. The CDR3 bases are TGTGCCAGCAGCTTAGGTCGACAGGGAGGCACCGGGGAGCTGTTTTTT. Complete variable domain (other parts from reference TRBV11-1 and TRBJ2-2): EAEVAQSPRYKITEKSQAVAFWCDPISGHATLYWYRQILGQGPELLVQFQDESVVDDSQLPKDRFSAERLKGVDSTLKIQPAELGDSAMYLCASSLGRQGGTGELFFGEGSRLTVL.

This clonotype appeared a few times. This chain's CDR3 is CASSTQGARNYGYTF. DNA of the CDR3: TGTGCCAGCTCCACGCAGGGGGCGCGTAACTATGGCTACACCTTC. The V and J genes are TRBV6-2 or TRBV6-3 and TRBJ1-2; 8 nucleotides agree with TRBD1. The CDR3 is 15 amino acids. Losses at the gene ends were 8 bases for V and 1 base for J; bases not matched to a gene: 9. CDR1 and CDR2 from the germline V gene are MNHEY and SVGEGT.

The rearrangement links TRBV5-6 to TRBJ2-1, with 7 bases matching TRBD2. Per the germline V gene, CDR1 is SGHDT and CDR2 is YYEEEE. V dropped 4 bases and J dropped 9; count of bases not matched to a gene: 10. This CDR3 comprises 14 residues. The CDR3 DNA reads as TGTGCCAGCAGCCGAGGACTAGTGGCAATTGAGCAGTTCTTC. This translates into CASSRGLVAIEQFF.

This clonotype was detected ten times or more. V gene TRBV4-3 combines with J gene TRBJ2-1; 8 bases are shared with TRBD1. The germline gives CDR1 LGHNA, CDR2 YSLEER. CDR3 length: 15 amino acids. J lost 7 bases, V lost 1 base, and 6 bases had no gene match. CDR3 sequence: CASSQGQGWGNEQFF. The CDR3, as DNA: TGCGCCAGCAGCCAAGGACAGGGGTGGGGGAATGAGCAGTTCTTC.

This clonotype was counted at least ten times. CDR3 coding DNA: TGTGCCAGCAGGTCCACTCTCTACGAGCAGTACTTC. Translated, it gives CASRSTLYEQYF. V and J are TRBV6-5 and TRBJ2-7; D is unresolved. Germline lookup yields CDR1 MNHEY and CDR2 SVGAGI. The CDR3 is made up of 12 amino acids. Trimming shortened V by 6 bases and J by 3 bases, and 9 bases separated the two germline ends.

This clonotype was picked up a small number of times. The genes are TRBV6-5 and TRBJ1-1; unclear D gene. V gave up 6 bases and J gave up 1 base, with 15 bases separating them. This CDR3 is 15 amino acids long. CDR1 is MNHEY, CDR2 SVGAGI, per germline. CDR3 protein: CASRSTGLRNTEAFF. Written as DNA, the CDR3 is TGTGCCAGCAGATCCACCGGACTGCGGAACACTGAAGCTTTCTTT.

This clonotype was seen repeatedly, ten times or more. The chain is built from TRBV20-1 and TRBJ2-7, with D possibly matching TRBD1 (6 bases). The V and J ends lost 6 bases and 3 bases respectively, with 21 bases between them. CDR3 size: 15 residues. From germline, CDR1 is DFQATT and CDR2 SNEGSKA (reference sequence). CDR3 loop: CSALRDTTLDYEQYF. DNA for the CDR3: TGCAGTGCCCTTAGGGACACAACATTAGACTACGAGCAGTACTTC.

V gene TRBV7-2 combines with J gene TRBJ2-2; TRBD2 is a possible D gene (6 bases). From germline, CDR1 is SGHTA and CDR2 FQGNSA. This CDR3 spans 18 amino acids. V was pared by 0 bases and J by 1 base, with 15 bases between. The CDR3 sequence is CASSLAVWGVGNTGELFF. The CDR3 bases are TGTGCCAGCAGCTTAGCGGTTTGGGGGGTCGGGAACACCGGGGAGCTGTTTTTT. The whole variable domain, remainder taken from reference TRBV7-2 and TRBJ2-2, is GAGVSQSPSNKVTEKGKDVELRCDPISGHTALYWYRQSLGQGLEFLIYFQGNSAPDKSGLPSDRFSAERTGGSVSTLTIQRTQQEDSAVYLCASSLAVWGVGNTGELFFGEGSRLTVL.

This clonotype was found a few times. The rearrangement uses TRBV7-2 and TRBJ2-7; TRBD2 aligns across 11 bases. The CDR3 has 16 amino acids. CDR1 is SGHTA and CDR2 is FQGNSA in the germline V gene. The trim removed 1 base at V and 0 bases at J, leaving 2 bases unmatched. CDR3 bases: TGTGCCAGCAGCTTAGAGGGGACTAGCGGCTCCTACGAGCAGTACTTC. It codes for CASSLEGTSGSYEQYF.

The chain links TRBV7-9 to TRBJ2-5, with unresolved D. V was pared by 1 base and J by 7 bases, with 1 base between. The germline gives CDR1 SEHNR, CDR2 FQNEAQ (reference sequence). The CDR3 loop spans 10 amino acids. This chain's CDR3 is CASSLGTQYF. The CDR3 bases are TGTGCCAGCAGCTTAGGGACCCAGTACTTC.

This clonotype was found once. The chain recombines TRBV20-1 with TRBJ2-7; 12 bases are a match to TRBD2. With 7 bases clipped from V and 9 bases from J, the junction kept 13 bases outside the gene matches. The CDR3 contains 14 residues. Germline assignment: CDR1 DFQATT and CDR2 SNEGSKA (reference sequence). In DNA form, the CDR3 reads TGCAGTGTTTCTTCACGACTAGCGGGAGCGGGGCAGTACTTC. This sequence encodes CSVSSRLAGAGQYF.

This clonotype was detected many times. The V gene is TRBV6-5, the J gene TRBJ2-3, with D maybe TRBD2 (6 bases). The V gene's germline CDR1 is MNHEY and CDR2 SVGAGI. The V end was cut by 0 bases, the J end by 8 bases, with 6 bases between. The length of the CDR3 is 12 residues. The CDR3 DNA sequence: TGTGCCAGCAGTTACTCCGGGGGTACGCAGTATTTT. This translates into CASSYSGGTQYF.

The chain joins TRBV5-5 to TRBJ2-2; 12 positions match TRBD1. The CDR3 length is 18 residues. Germline V gene lookup returns CDR1 SGHKS and CDR2 YYEKEE (reference sequence). The trim removed 0 bases at V and 7 bases at J, leaving 10 bases unmatched. For the CDR3, the DNA is TGTGCCAGCAGCTTGGGGGGACAGGGGGCGAAATTTGTCGGGGAGCTGTTTTTT. This gives the protein CASSLGGQGAKFVGELFF. The variable domain in full, with the rest retrieved from reference TRBV5-5 and TRBJ2-2, is DAGVTQSPTHLIKTRGQQVTLRCSPISGHKSVSWYQQVLGQGPQFIFQYYEKEERGRGNFPDRFSARQFPNYSSELNVNALLLGDSALYLCASSLGGQGAKFVGELFFGEGSRLTVL.

Details on this clonotype: Germline is not matched at one junction end, which may reflect a read error. The chain combines TRBV3-1 with TRBJ2-3; 8 bases agree with TRBD2. There are 18 residues in the CDR3. Per germline, CDR1 LGHDT and CDR2 YNNKEL (reference sequence). CDR3 nucleotides: TGTGCCAGCAGCCGAAAACTCAGTAGCGGGGTGGGCACAGATACTCAGTATTTT. Residues: CASSRKLSSGVGTDTQYF.

The rearrangement uses TRBV25-1 and TRBJ1-5, with D uncertain. The CDR3 has 14 amino acids. Trimming took off 3 bases at V and 7 bases at J, with 13 bases between the two ends. Per the germline V gene, CDR1 is MGHDK and CDR2 is SYGVNS. This CDR3 is CASSDRTGDQPQHF. CDR3 DNA sequence: TGTGCCAGCAGTGACCGAACGGGTGACCAGCCCCAGCATTTT.

In its sample, this clonotype was seen many times. This chain uses TRBV7-9 with TRBJ2-1; D is undetermined. Looked up from germline, CDR1 is SEHNR and CDR2 is FQNEAQ (reference sequence). The CDR3 is 13 amino acids. Trimming left V 2 bases short and J 12 bases short, with 14 bases between. The CDR3 region is CASSLRPDLRQFF. The DNA of the CDR3 is TGTGCCAGCAGCTTAAGGCCGGACCTAAGGCAGTTCTTC.

The chain combines TRBV11-1 with TRBJ2-3; the D call may be TRBD1 or TRBD2 (5 bases each). This CDR3 region has 13 residues. CDR1 and CDR2 (germline): SGHAT, FQDESV (reference sequence). Trimming removed 6 bases at V and 9 bases at J, with 16 bases between. Here the CDR3 DNA reads TGTGCCAGCAGTCTCCTAGGGACCACAACGCAGTATTTT. Encoded protein: CASSLLGTTTQYF. The full variable domain, its missing parts supplied by reference TRBV11-1 and TRBJ2-3, is EAEVAQSPRYKITEKSQAVAFWCDPISGHATLYWYRQILGQGPELLVQFQDESVVDDSQLPKDRFSAERLKGVDSTLKIQPAELGDSAMYLCASSLLGTTTQYFGPGTRLTVL.